This entry lists 10 T cell receptor beta chains sequenced from one sample in a study of Graves' ophthalmopathy and Graves' hyperthyroidism. Amplified material comprised TCR beta CDR3 regions derived from RNA transcripts. Following a first-round RT-PCR that used HTBI primers, a second-round multiplex PCR was carried out. Each CDR3 protein is one row after TCRdb ran MiXCR on the multiplex PCR reads. Found here are roughly 480,000 distinct CDR3 sequences, under 15% of them singletons; the top ten hold more than 8.5%. The sequenced material came from blood. The receptors were gathered from a woman aged 30 to 39 with Graves' ophthalmopathy.

This clonotype appeared many times. This chain links TRBV6-5 with TRBJ1-2, with 9 bases identical to TRBD1. V was pared by 0 bases and J by 4 bases, with 3 bases of the junction left unmatched. The CDR3 has 15 residues. The germline V gene has CDR1 MNHEY and CDR2 SVGAGI. CDR3 in DNA: TGTGCCAGCAGTTACTCCGGGACAGGGACCTATGGCTACACCTTC. Translated: CASSYSGTGTYGYTF.

This sequence joins TRBV12-3 or TRBV12-4 and TRBJ1-4; D perhaps matches TRBD1 (6 bases). Trimming removed 2 bases at V and 5 bases at J, with 6 bases between. This CDR3 comprises 13 residues. CDR3 bases: TGTGCCAGCAGTTTAAGGGGGAATGAAAAACTGTTTTTT. This codes for CASSLRGNEKLFF.

This clonotype was seen ten or more times. This rearrangement joins TRBV28 to TRBJ1-6, with TRBD1 matching 8 bases. The CDR3 runs 16 residues. Looked up from germline, CDR1 is MDHEN and CDR2 is SYDVKM. V shed 2 bases and J 6 bases; nucleotides not matched to a gene: 6. CDR3 region: CASSLALDRVNSPLHF. In nucleotides, the CDR3 is TGTGCCAGCAGTTTAGCCCTGGACAGGGTTAATTCACCCCTCCACTTT.

This clonotype showed up many times. The chain uses TRBV27 and TRBJ2-2; 7 bases are shared with TRBD1. J gave up 4 bases and V 4 bases, and 9 bases lay outside the gene matches. Germline V gene sequence: CDR1 MNHEY, CDR2 SMNVEV (reference sequence). The CDR3 totals 16 residues. In DNA, the CDR3 is TGTGCCAGCAGTTCACCTCTACAGGGGTTCACCGGGGAGCTGTTTTTT. Amino acids: CASSSPLQGFTGELFF.

The chain recombines TRBV11-3 with TRBJ1-1; TRBD1 is a possible D gene (6 bases). Per the germline V gene, CDR1 is SGHNT and CDR2 is YENEEA. The V end lost 2 bases, the J end lost 6 bases, and 10 bases lay between the germline ends. The CDR3 has 13 amino acids. DNA of the CDR3: TGTGCCAGCAGCTTACAGGGGTGGTCTGAAGCTTTCTTT. It codes for CASSLQGWSEAFF.

This clonotype came up many times. The genes are TRBV4-1 and TRBJ2-7; a possible D gene is TRBD2 (6 bases). The V and J ends lost 3 bases and 0 bases respectively, with 12 bases between them. This CDR3 has 15 amino acids. Germline lookup yields CDR1 MGHRA and CDR2 YSYEKL. The CDR3 nucleotides are TGCGCCAGCAGCCAGGGGGGTGGGAGCTCCTACGAGCAGTACTTC. Its protein is CASSQGGGSSYEQYF.

This clonotype came up many times. V and J are TRBV30 and TRBJ1-2; the match to TRBD1 covers 7 bases. Germline V lookup: CDR1 GTSNPN, CDR2 SVGIG (reference sequence). This CDR3 contains 16 residues. The trim removed 3 bases at V and 2 bases at J, leaving 12 bases unmatched. The CDR3 DNA sequence: TGTGCCTGGAGCAACCTCCACCTGGGACAGAACTATGGCTACACCTTC. Translated: CAWSNLHLGQNYGYTF.

This sequence joins TRBV13 and TRBJ2-2; unclear D gene. The V gene's germline CDR1 is PRHDT and CDR2 FYEKMQ (reference sequence). Trimming shortened V by 6 bases and J by 2 bases, and 16 bases separated the two germline ends. This CDR3 has 16 residues. The CDR3 nucleotides read TGTGCCAGCAGTCATATTCAAGGGCCCAACACCGGGGAGCTGTTTTTT. It translates to CASSHIQGPNTGELFF.

This clonotype was observed at least ten times. V gene TRBV7-3 combines with J gene TRBJ2-1; no clear D. Trimming took off 4 bases at V and 7 bases at J, with 11 bases between the two ends. In germline, CDR1 is SGHTA, CDR2 FQGTGA. This CDR3 spans 13 amino acids. The CDR3 DNA reads TGTGCCAGCAGCTCACCCCCCGGGAATGAGCAGTTCTTC. This encodes CASSSPPGNEQFF.

This clonotype was counted at least ten times. This chain uses TRBV28 with TRBJ1-5; D is ambiguous. Trimming shortened V by 7 bases and J by 5 bases, and 15 bases separated the two germline ends. The CDR3 extends over 14 amino acids. In germline, CDR1 is MDHEN, CDR2 SYDVKM. CDR3 bases: TGTGCCAGCACCACCTGGTTAAGGGATCAGCCCCAGCATTTT. Amino acids: CASTTWLRDQPQHF.